Shown below are 27 T cell receptor beta chains from a single sample sequenced in a study of blood T cell repertoires in COVID-19. Repertoires were generated with immunoSEQ multiplex PCR, while TCRdb's copy carries only in-frame clones and drops some. In the table there are about 280,000 clones, 89% of which are singletons. Sequencing used peripheral blood. These receptors were obtained from a woman aged 25-40 years with COVID-19, enrolled during active disease.

J is TRBJ1-3 and V is TRBV19; D uncertain. The CDR3 runs to 16 residues. The V end was cut by 7 bases, the J end by 4 bases, with 20 bases between. Germline V gene sequence: CDR1 LNHDA, CDR2 SQIVND (reference sequence). The DNA for the CDR3 is TGTGCCAGTACCCCCCGACGAGGGATAGAGGGAAACACCATATATTTT. Translation gives CASTPRRGIEGNTIYF. Looking up the rest from reference TRBV19 and TRBJ1-3 gives the full variable domain: DGGITQSPKYLFRKEGQNVTLSCEQNLNHDAMYWYRQDPGQGLRLIYYSQIVNDFQKGDIAEGYSVSREKKESFPLTVTSAQKNPTAFYLCASTPRRGIEGNTIYFGEGSWLTVV.

This rearrangement joins TRBV6-5 to TRBJ2-2, with D possibly TRBD1 on 5 matching bases. Trimming cost V 10 bases and J 7 bases, with 19 bases left between them. Per the germline V gene, CDR1 is MNHEY and CDR2 is SVGAGI. The CDR3 spans 14 residues. CDR3 amino acids: CATRIEGAYGELFF. The CDR3 bases are TGTGCCACCAGAATTGAAGGGGCGTACGGGGAGCTGTTTTTT.

The chain employs TRBV11-2 and TRBJ1-6; tentative D call: TRBD1 (5 bases). CDR3 length equals 14 residues. Germline V gene sequence: CDR1 SGHAT, CDR2 FQNNGV. V lost 8 bases to trimming and J lost 5 bases, with 13 bases between them. This CDR3 is CASGGWVDNSPLHF. The CDR3 nucleotides are TGTGCCAGCGGGGGGTGGGTGGATAATTCACCCCTCCACTTT.

CDR3 nucleotide sequence: TGTGCCAGCTCAAGGGAGGGTGAGCAGTTCTTC. It translates to CASSREGEQFF. This chain links TRBV18 with TRBJ2-1, with TRBD2 matching 7 bases. The V and J ends lost 5 bases and 9 bases, in that order; junction bases with no gene match: 1. CDR3 size: 11 residues. From germline, CDR1 is KGHSH and CDR2 LQKENI.

The chain combines TRBV7-9 with TRBJ2-3; perhaps TRBD2 as D (6 bases). The CDR3 length is 16 residues. V lost 4 bases to trimming and J lost 6 bases, with 20 bases between them. CDR1 and CDR2 (germline): SEHNR, FQNEAQ (reference sequence). The CDR3 DNA sequence: TGTGCCAGCAGCTCCACCCTAGCGACCGTCGGGGATACGCAGTATTTT. Encoded protein: CASSSTLATVGDTQYF.

This chain joins TRBV20-1 and TRBJ1-6, with a possible D match to TRBD1 (5 bases). Trimming left V 3 bases short and J 0 bases short, with 12 bases between. The germline CDR1 and CDR2 sequences are DFQATT and SNEGSKA (reference sequence). This CDR3 is built from 16 residues. The CDR3 sequence: CSASWGGSSYNSPLHF. CDR3 DNA sequence: TGCAGTGCTAGTTGGGGGGGGAGCTCCTATAATTCACCCCTCCACTTT.

This chain joins TRBV3-1 (or the pseudogene TRBV3-2) and TRBJ2-3, with 11 bases aligning to TRBD2. The CDR3 has 16 residues. Germline lookup yields CDR1 LGHDT and CDR2 YNNKEL (reference sequence). With V trimmed by 4 bases and J by 5 bases, 8 bases remained unmatched. This chain's CDR3 is CASSRDSGGARDTQYF. In DNA form, the CDR3 reads TGTGCCAGCAGCCGAGATAGCGGGGGGGCCCGAGATACGCAGTATTTT.

The chain is built from TRBV4-1 and TRBJ2-3; tentative D call: TRBD2 (6 bases). From germline, CDR1 is MGHRA and CDR2 YSYEKL. Trimming took off 0 bases at V and 4 bases at J, with 14 bases between the two ends. The CDR3 loop spans 16 amino acids. CDR3 in DNA: TGCGCCAGCAGCCAAGATCCCCAGACTAGAGCAGATACGCAGTATTTT. Its protein is CASSQDPQTRADTQYF.

The chain uses TRBV29-1 and TRBJ2-7; D may be TRBD1 (6 bases). The CDR3 is 13 amino acids. V was clipped by 8 bases and J by 0 bases, with 14 bases between them. Germline V gives CDR1 SQVTM, CDR2 ANQGSEA. The CDR3: CSFRDTVSYEQYF. The CDR3 nucleotides read TGCAGCTTCCGGGACACGGTCTCCTACGAGCAGTACTTC.

The table lists this clone with a count of one. The genes are TRBV5-4 and TRBJ1-3; TRBD1 is a possible D gene (5 bases). The V and J ends lost 4 bases and 3 bases respectively, with 20 bases between them. Germline V lookup: CDR1 SGHNT, CDR2 YYREEE (reference sequence). This CDR3 comprises 17 residues. The CDR3 here is CASSPTRGALGGNTIYF. The CDR3 nucleotides read TGTGCCAGCAGCCCGACCCGTGGGGCGCTGGGTGGAAACACCATATATTTT.

The rearrangement links TRBV5-6 to TRBJ2-4; TRBD2 matches 7 bases. This CDR3 has 14 residues. CDR1 and CDR2 from the germline V gene are SGHDT and YYEEEE. V lost 5 bases to trimming and J lost 1 base; unmatched junction nucleotides: 3. This CDR3 is CASSRGGAKNIQYF. For the CDR3, the DNA is TGTGCCAGCAGTCGCGGGGGTGCCAAAAACATTCAGTACTTC.

The sample holds a few counts of this clone. This rearrangement joins TRBV6-6 to TRBJ1-6; possible D gene TRBD1, 5 bases. The CDR3 is 15 residues long. Germline V lookup: CDR1 MNHNY, CDR2 SVGAGI (reference sequence). The V gene lost 7 bases and the J gene lost 7 bases, with 17 bases spanning the gap. This CDR3 reads CASNGAASLNSPLHF. CDR3 DNA: TGTGCCAGCAATGGGGCCGCCTCTCTCAATTCACCCCTCCACTTT.

The J gene is TRBJ1-4, the V gene TRBV19; 9 bases agree with TRBD1. In germline, CDR1 is LNHDA, CDR2 SQIVND (reference sequence). V shed 8 bases and J 8 bases; nucleotides not matched to a gene: 6. The CDR3 is 13 amino acids. The CDR3 here is CASAWTGVEKLFF. The CDR3 region has the DNA TGTGCCAGTGCCTGGACAGGGGTGGAAAAACTGTTTTTT.

This clone is a singleton in its sample. The chain couples TRBV5-1 to TRBJ1-4; D gene ambiguous. In germline, CDR1 is SGHRS, CDR2 YFSETQ. V lost 0 bases, J lost 3 bases, and 9 bases lay in between. CDR3 length equals 15 residues. The CDR3 sequence is CASSLGGWANEKLFF. The CDR3, as DNA: TGCGCCAGCAGCTTGGGCGGATGGGCTAATGAAAAACTGTTTTTT.

The V and J genes are TRBV5-1 and TRBJ1-5; weak D call: TRBD1 (5 bases). This CDR3 region has 15 residues. Germline values: CDR1 SGHRS, CDR2 YFSETQ. Trimming removed 0 bases at V and 5 bases at J, with 12 bases between. Here the CDR3 reads CASSLVGGVDQPQHF. As DNA, the CDR3 is TGCGCCAGCAGCTTGGTCGGAGGGGTCGATCAGCCCCAGCATTTT.

In this sample, this clone turned up a few times. This rearrangement joins TRBV3-1 (or the pseudogene TRBV3-2) to TRBJ2-1; TRBD2 might be the D (6 bases). This CDR3 is built from 12 residues. Trimming left V 1 base short and J 13 bases short, with 11 bases between. CDR1 is LGHDT and CDR2 is YNNKEL in the germline V gene (reference sequence). For the CDR3, the DNA is TGTGCCAGCAGCCAAGTGGGCGGGATTCAGTTCTTC. The encoded protein is CASSQVGGIQFF.

The V call is TRBV19, the J call TRBJ2-2; TRBD2 aligns across 9 bases. There are 14 residues in the CDR3. Germline-derived CDR1 and CDR2 are LNHDA and SQIVND (reference sequence). Unmatched junction bases numbered 3, after V lost 6 bases and J lost 4 bases. This CDR3 reads CASSLAGITGELFF. In nucleotides, the CDR3 is TGTGCCAGTAGCCTAGCGGGGATCACCGGGGAGCTGTTTTTT. The full variable domain, rest sourced from reference TRBV19 and TRBJ2-2, is DGGITQSPKYLFRKEGQNVTLSCEQNLNHDAMYWYRQDPGQGLRLIYYSQIVNDFQKGDIAEGYSVSREKKESFPLTVTSAQKNPTAFYLCASSLAGITGELFFGEGSRLTVL.

The V call is TRBV9, the J call TRBJ2-6; D is uncertain. V was cut by 4 bases and J by 0 bases, with 5 bases left in between. Germline V gene data show CDR1 as SGDLS and CDR2 as YYNGEE. CDR3 length: 14 amino acids. CDR3 residues: CASSPSSGANVLTF. CDR3 DNA sequence: TGTGCCAGCAGCCCGAGCTCTGGGGCCAACGTCCTGACTTTC.

The CDR3 is CASSQVGAGDSNQPQHF. In nucleotides, the CDR3 is TGCGCCAGCAGCCAAGTAGGGGCGGGAGATAGCAATCAGCCCCAGCATTTT. The chain has TRBV4-1 and TRBJ1-5; tentatively, D is TRBD1 (5 bases). From germline, CDR1 is MGHRA and CDR2 YSYEKL. The CDR3 is made up of 17 amino acids. V lost 1 base, J lost 0 bases, and 13 bases lay in between.

The chain has TRBV12-5 and TRBJ1-1; D may be TRBD1 (6 bases). The germline V and J ends were trimmed by 0 bases and 1 base, with 9 bases remaining between them. Germline CDR1 reads LGHNT; CDR2 reads FRNRAP. This CDR3 comprises 15 residues. The DNA of the CDR3 is TGTGCTAGTGGTTTGGTTACAGGGCCGAACACTGAAGCTTTCTTT. Protein: CASGLVTGPNTEAFF.

The chain has TRBV6-5 and TRBJ1-4; TRBD1 matches at 7 bases. The germline V gene has CDR1 MNHEY and CDR2 SVGAGI. With 6 bases clipped from V and 5 bases from J, the junction kept 6 bases outside the gene matches. The CDR3 spans 14 residues. The chain's CDR3 is CASRRGGENEKLFF. The DNA of the CDR3 is TGTGCCAGCAGAAGAGGGGGCGAGAATGAAAAACTGTTTTTT.

The DNA for the CDR3 is TGTGCCAGCAGCTTAGGGGACAGGAGCTCCTACAATGAGCAGTTCTTC. It encodes CASSLGDRSSYNEQFF. The V and J genes are TRBV7-9 and TRBJ2-1; 8 positions agree with TRBD1. This CDR3 contains 16 residues. The V segment lost 1 base and the J segment 0 bases; nucleotides outside the gene matches: 2. From germline, CDR1 is SEHNR and CDR2 FQNEAQ (reference sequence).

V usage is TRBV3-1 (or the pseudogene TRBV3-2) and J usage is TRBJ1-3; tentative D call: TRBD1 (6 bases). Germline assignment: CDR1 LGHDT and CDR2 YNNKEL (reference sequence). V shed 1 base and J shed 4 bases, with 14 bases lying between them. The CDR3 has 16 residues. The CDR3 is CASSQGPRGAGNTIYF. The CDR3 DNA is TGTGCCAGCAGCCAAGGCCCCCGGGGGGCCGGAAACACCATATATTTT.

The chain joins TRBV29-1 to TRBJ1-2, with D uncertain. The CDR3 is made up of 11 amino acids. Germline V gene lookup returns CDR1 SQVTM and CDR2 ANQGSEA. The ends were cut back, 2 bases at V and 8 bases at J, with 9 bases in the middle. The CDR3 region is CSVEFSGGYTF. The DNA for the CDR3 is TGCAGCGTTGAATTTTCGGGGGGCTACACCTTC.

The CDR3 DNA follows: TGTGCCAGCAGTTTGGGGGGGAGGTATGGCTACACCTTC. It yields the protein CASSLGGRYGYTF. This chain uses TRBV12-3 or TRBV12-4 with TRBJ1-2, with D possibly TRBD1 on 5 matching bases. There are 13 residues in the CDR3. Trimming removed 3 bases from V and 5 bases from J, with 10 bases in between.

The count of this clone is one. This chain connects TRBV19 to TRBJ2-3, with D possibly TRBD1 on 6 matching bases. The CDR3 has 13 residues. The germline V gene encodes CDR1 LNHDA and CDR2 SQIVND (reference sequence). The V end lost 7 bases, the J end lost 6 bases, and 14 bases lay between the germline ends. The CDR3 DNA reads TGTGCCAGTAAGGCAGGGGAAAGCGATACGCAGTATTTT. Protein product: CASKAGESDTQYF.

Only one count was recorded for this clone. The chain employs TRBV5-1 and TRBJ1-2, with 12 bases that match TRBD1. V shed 4 bases and J 6 bases; nucleotides not matched to a gene: 7. Germline V gives CDR1 SGHRS, CDR2 YFSETQ. This CDR3 has 15 amino acids. CDR3 coding DNA: TGCGCCAGCAGCCCAGGGACAGGGGGCAGAGATGGCTACACCTTC. It yields the protein CASSPGTGGRDGYTF.